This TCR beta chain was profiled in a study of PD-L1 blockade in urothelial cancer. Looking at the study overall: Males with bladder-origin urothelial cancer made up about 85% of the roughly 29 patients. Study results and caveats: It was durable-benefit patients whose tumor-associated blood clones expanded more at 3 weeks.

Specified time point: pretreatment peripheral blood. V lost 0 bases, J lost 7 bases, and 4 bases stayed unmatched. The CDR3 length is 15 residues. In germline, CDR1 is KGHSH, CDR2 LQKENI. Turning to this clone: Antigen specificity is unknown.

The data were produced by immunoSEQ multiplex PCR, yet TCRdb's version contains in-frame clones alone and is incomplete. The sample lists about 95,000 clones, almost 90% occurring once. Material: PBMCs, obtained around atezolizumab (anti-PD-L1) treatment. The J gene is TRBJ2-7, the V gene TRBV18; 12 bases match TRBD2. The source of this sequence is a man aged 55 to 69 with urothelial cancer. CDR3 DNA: TGTGCCAGCTCACCACCGTCTAGCGGGAGGGATGAGCAGTACTTC. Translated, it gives CASSPPSSGRDEQYF.